These 30 T cell receptor beta chains originate from one sample sequenced in a study of T cell changes during pregnancy in multiple sclerosis (dated by TCRdb to about 2019). The library was produced with the immunoSEQ multiplex PCR assay. Imported from immuneACCESS, the table was reduced by TCRdb to in-frame sequences with V and J called. These copies leave out some clones; in studies compared against another copy, an unresolved V gene accounts for under half, and the cause of the remainder is not known. Across this sample there are tens of thousands of clones, with about 92% seen only once. 0.95% to 1% of the sample is taken by the ten largest. This specimen consisted of peripheral blood, obtained after pregnancy. Every receptor here comes from a female donor with multiple sclerosis, enrolled in a pregnancy study.

This sequence joins TRBV7-6 and TRBJ2-7; a weak D match, TRBD1 (5 bases). Germline values: CDR1 SGHVS, CDR2 FNYEAQ. V lost 5 bases, J lost 2 bases, and 19 bases lay in between. The CDR3 spans 16 residues. CDR3 in DNA: TGTGCCAGCAGCCCAACGCCCTCCAGGGTGGCCTACGAGCAGTACTTC. Protein product: CASSPTPSRVAYEQYF. The full variable domain, completed using reference TRBV7-6 and TRBJ2-7, is GAGVSQSPRYKVTKRGQDVALRCDPISGHVSLYWYRQALGQGPEFLTYFNYEAQQDKSGLPNDRFSAERPEGSISTLTIQRTEQRDSAMYRCASSPTPSRVAYEQYFGPGTRLTVT.

The chain joins TRBV19 to TRBJ1-2; 7 bases are shared with TRBD1. Trimming at V came to 7 bases and at J to 4 bases, leaving 3 bases not matched to a gene. The CDR3 has 12 amino acids. Germline lookup yields CDR1 LNHDA and CDR2 SQIVND (reference sequence). CDR3 region: CASTGDSYGYTF. Here the CDR3 DNA reads TGTGCCAGTACAGGGGACAGCTATGGCTACACCTTC.

The chain couples TRBV5-4 to TRBJ2-1; D remains ambiguous. The germline gives CDR1 SGHNT, CDR2 YYREEE (reference sequence). V gave up 3 bases and J gave up 9 bases, with 28 bases separating them. This CDR3 contains 18 residues. CDR3 sequence: CASSSSAIGAGRETEQFF. As DNA, the CDR3 is TGTGCCAGCAGCTCCAGCGCAATAGGAGCCGGCCGCGAGACTGAGCAGTTCTTC.

This clone was seen more than once but under ten times. The chain employs TRBV7-6 and TRBJ2-5, with TRBD1 matching over 8 bases. There are 16 residues in the CDR3. V shed 5 bases, J shed 5 bases, and the junction held 13 bases outside the gene matches. Germline V lookup: CDR1 SGHVS, CDR2 FNYEAQ. The CDR3 DNA reads as TGTGCCAGCAGCCCGACCGTCTCCAGGGGGCTGGAGACCCAGTACTTC. Amino acid sequence: CASSPTVSRGLETQYF.

The chain has TRBV19 and TRBJ1-6, with 12 nucleotides matching TRBD1. Germline CDR1 reads LNHDA; CDR2 reads SQIVND (reference sequence). Trimming removed 10 bases from V and 2 bases from J; junction bases left unmatched: 6. The CDR3 totals 16 residues. The CDR3 loop reads CATRGTGGPYNSPLHF. CDR3 coding DNA: TGTGCCACTAGGGGGACAGGGGGCCCCTATAATTCACCCCTCCACTTT.

Only one count was recorded for this clone. The CDR3 here is CASSYPGRELEEQFF. The CDR3 nucleotides are TGTGCCAGCAGCTATCCCGGACGGGAATTAGAGGAGCAGTTCTTC. V and J are TRBV7-2 and TRBJ2-1; D is perhaps TRBD2 (5 bases). The germline V gene encodes CDR1 SGHTA and CDR2 FQGNSA. Trimming removed 4 bases from V and 10 bases from J, with 20 bases in between. There are 15 residues in the CDR3.

This clone was seen a single time. Here the CDR3 reads CASSTAGGLNEQFF. DNA of the CDR3: TGTGCCAGCTCAACAGCGGGGGGGCTAAATGAGCAGTTCTTC. The chain recombines TRBV18 with TRBJ2-1; 10 positions match TRBD2. Germline-derived CDR1 and CDR2 are KGHSH and LQKENI. The CDR3 spans 14 residues. Unmatched junction bases numbered 5, after V lost 5 bases and J lost 7 bases.

V gene TRBV4-3 combines with J gene TRBJ2-7; 10 bases fit TRBD1. CDR3 length: 19 amino acids. J gave up 3 bases and V 0 bases, and 14 bases lay outside the gene matches. Per the germline V gene, CDR1 is LGHNA and CDR2 is YSLEER. CDR3 amino acids: CASSQDLSRGDRGLYEQYF. The CDR3 region has the DNA TGCGCCAGCAGCCAAGATCTGAGTAGGGGGGACAGGGGTCTCTACGAGCAGTACTTC.

This clone was recorded once. This chain links TRBV6-1 with TRBJ2-1; D may be TRBD2 (6 bases). The ends were cut back, 7 bases at V and 16 bases at J, with 8 bases in the middle. CDR1 and CDR2 from the germline V gene are MNHNS and SASEGT. The CDR3 loop spans 8 amino acids. This CDR3 is CASTGEFF. For the CDR3, the DNA is TGTGCCAGCACGGGGGAATTCTTC.

The CDR3 DNA is TGCGCCAGCAGCTTGGATCCGGGGAGGGGTGAAAAACTGTTTTTT. Translating it yields CASSLDPGRGEKLFF. The chain links TRBV5-1 to TRBJ1-4; a possible D gene is TRBD1 (5 bases). Trimming removed 0 bases from V and 7 bases from J, with 13 bases in between. The CDR3 loop spans 15 amino acids. The germline gives CDR1 SGHRS, CDR2 YFSETQ.

The gene calls are TRBV2 and TRBJ2-2; 9 nucleotides agree with TRBD1. The V gene end was trimmed by 7 bases and the J gene end by 8 bases; junction bases not matched to a gene: 11. Germline CDR1 reads SNHLY; CDR2 reads FYNNEI. The CDR3 loop spans 15 amino acids. DNA of the CDR3: TGTGCCAGCAATCTCCCGACAGGGGGGTTAGGGGAGCTGTTTTTT. It codes for CASNLPTGGLGELFF.

The rearrangement links TRBV6-6 to TRBJ2-1; 8 nucleotides agree with TRBD2. Germline CDR1 is MNHNY and CDR2 is SVGAGI (reference sequence). Trimming took 8 bases from V and 6 from J; bases not matched to a gene: 6. The length of the CDR3 is 13 residues. CDR3 loop: CASEPGTSNEQFF. For the CDR3, the DNA is TGTGCCAGCGAACCCGGGACTAGCAATGAGCAGTTCTTC.

The rearrangement links TRBV7-6 to TRBJ2-5; D remains ambiguous. V was shortened by 5 bases and J by 5 bases, with 12 bases between the two germline ends. This CDR3 contains 13 residues. Germline CDR1 SGHVS, CDR2 FNYEAQ. CDR3 DNA: TGTGCCAGCAGCCCCGGGTACGTGGAGACCCAGTACTTC. As protein: CASSPGYVETQYF.

This chain joins TRBV7-2 and TRBJ1-6; TRBD1 might be the D (6 bases). The germline gives CDR1 SGHTA, CDR2 FQGNSA. The CDR3 is 17 residues long. V lost 3 bases, J lost 2 bases, and 14 bases lay in between. The CDR3 sequence is CASSLLGTSPYNSPLHF. CDR3 DNA: TGTGCCAGCAGCTTGCTAGGGACATCCCCCTATAATTCACCCCTCCACTTT.

The chain employs TRBV5-8 and TRBJ2-5, with TRBD1 identical over 8 bases. The CDR3 totals 16 residues. Germline V CDR1 and CDR2: SGHTS, YDEGEE. J was trimmed by 4 bases and V by 4 bases; bases with no gene match: 12. The CDR3 bases are TGTGCCAGCAGCCCGACTGGACAGGGAGTACGAGAGACCCAGTACTTC. Translation gives CASSPTGQGVRETQYF.

The rearrangement links TRBV7-6 to TRBJ1-4, with 7 bases matching TRBD1. Germline V gives CDR1 SGHVS, CDR2 FNYEAQ. V was pared by 2 bases and J by 8 bases, with 17 bases of the junction left unmatched. The CDR3 is 18 amino acids. The CDR3 DNA reads as TGTGCCAGCAGCTTAAGGGGGCTTGGGGGGACAGTCCCCGAAAAACTGTTTTTT. As protein: CASSLRGLGGTVPEKLFF.

This chain connects TRBV19 to TRBJ1-2, with D tentatively TRBD1 (5 bases). The CDR3 runs 14 residues. Per germline, CDR1 LNHDA and CDR2 SQIVND (reference sequence). The V end lost 3 bases, the J end lost 8 bases, and 16 bases lay between the germline ends. The CDR3 nucleotides are TGTGCCAGTAGTATGCGTGGCAGGGTCTTGGGCTACACCTTC. It codes for CASSMRGRVLGYTF. The full variable domain, its missing parts supplied by reference TRBV19 and TRBJ1-2, is DGGITQSPKYLFRKEGQNVTLSCEQNLNHDAMYWYRQDPGQGLRLIYYSQIVNDFQKGDIAEGYSVSREKKESFPLTVTSAQKNPTAFYLCASSMRGRVLGYTFGSGTRLTVV.

The chain links TRBV9 to TRBJ1-4, with D unresolved. The V end lost 4 bases, the J end lost 4 bases, and 8 bases lay between the germline ends. CDR1 is SGDLS and CDR2 is YYNGEE in the germline V gene. The CDR3 runs 13 residues. The CDR3 loop reads CASSPTSNEKLFF. DNA for the CDR3: TGTGCCAGCAGCCCAACAAGTAATGAAAAACTGTTTTTT.

The rearrangement joins TRBV7-2 to TRBJ1-3; TRBD1 is a possible D gene (6 bases). The germline V gene encodes CDR1 SGHTA and CDR2 FQGNSA. There are 17 residues in the CDR3. The V gene lost 0 bases and the J gene lost 0 bases, with 12 bases spanning the gap. The CDR3 region has the DNA TGTGCCAGCAGCTTAGCCCCCCGACAGGACTCTGGAAACACCATATATTTT. The encoded protein is CASSLAPRQDSGNTIYF. Drawing the rest from reference TRBV7-2 and TRBJ1-3, the complete variable domain is GAGVSQSPSNKVTEKGKDVELRCDPISGHTALYWYRQSLGQGLEFLIYFQGNSAPDKSGLPSDRFSAERTGGSVSTLTIQRTQQEDSAVYLCASSLAPRQDSGNTIYFGEGSWLTVV.

The V call is TRBV4-3, the J call TRBJ2-6; TRBD1 agrees at 7 bases. The CDR3 loop spans 20 amino acids. Germline CDR1 reads LGHNA; CDR2 reads YSLEER. J lost 1 base, V lost 0 bases, and 12 bases had no gene match. The CDR3: CASSQDRWTGPRSGANVLTF. For the CDR3, the DNA is TGCGCCAGCAGCCAAGATCGGTGGACAGGCCCAAGATCTGGGGCCAACGTCCTGACTTTC.

The chain combines TRBV18 with TRBJ1-5; 8 bases are a match to TRBD1. The CDR3 is made up of 15 amino acids. Germline V gives CDR1 KGHSH, CDR2 LQKENI. J gave up 2 bases and V 0 bases, and 0 bases lay outside the gene matches. This CDR3 is CASSPPGQGNQPQHF. Written as DNA, the CDR3 is TGTGCCAGCTCACCACCGGGACAGGGCAATCAGCCCCAGCATTTT. Looking up the rest from reference TRBV18 and TRBJ1-5 gives the full variable domain: NAGVMQNPRHLVRRRGQEARLRCSPMKGHSHVYWYRQLPEEGLKFMVYLQKENIIDESGMPKERFSAEFPKEGPSILRIQQVVRGDSAAYFCASSPPGQGNQPQHFGDGTRLSIL.

The chain couples TRBV25-1 to TRBJ1-6, with TRBD1 matching 10 bases. The V and J ends lost 7 bases and 6 bases, in that order; junction bases with no gene match: 9. Germline CDR1 reads MGHDK; CDR2 reads SYGVNS. The CDR3 loop spans 16 amino acids. CDR3 loop: CASTSRGQGFNSPLHF. As DNA, the CDR3 is TGTGCCAGCACCAGTAGGGGACAGGGGTTTAATTCACCCCTCCACTTT.

This chain uses TRBV6-1 with TRBJ1-3, with unresolved D. Germline CDR1 reads MNHNS; CDR2 reads SASEGT. The CDR3 totals 14 residues. Trimming removed 1 base from V and 3 bases from J, with 7 bases in between. The CDR3 sequence: CASSEVTDGNTIYF. CDR3 DNA: TGTGCCAGCAGTGAAGTAACAGATGGAAACACCATATATTTT.

In regard to this clone: The sample holds other DNA sequences that translate to the same CDR3. The rearrangement links TRBV6-5 to TRBJ1-5, with D possibly TRBD1 on 6 matching bases. Germline V gene lookup returns CDR1 MNHEY and CDR2 SVGAGI. This CDR3 has 15 residues. V lost 0 bases to trimming and J lost 4 bases, with 10 bases between them. CDR3 residues: CASSYSQQGNQPQHF. The DNA of the CDR3 is TGTGCCAGCAGTTACTCCCAACAGGGAAATCAGCCCCAGCATTTT.

This sequence joins TRBV4-2 and TRBJ2-3, with 10 bases fitting TRBD2. The germline V gene encodes CDR1 LGHNA and CDR2 YNFKEQ. With V trimmed by 8 bases and J by 0 bases, 11 bases remained unmatched. The CDR3 is 17 residues long. As DNA, the CDR3 is TGTGCCAGCGGGGGTCAGCGGGGGGGGAGTAGCACAGATACGCAGTATTTT. Protein sequence: CASGGQRGGSSTDTQYF.

The chain carries TRBV11-3 and TRBJ2-3; 11 bases are a match to TRBD2. V trimming: 4 bases; J trimming: 6 bases; junction bases outside the gene matches: 9. Germline V gene sequence: CDR1 SGHNT, CDR2 YENEEA. The CDR3 has 16 residues. The CDR3 coding sequence is TGTGCCAGCAGCTCAGGCCTAGCGGGAGGTCTGGATACGCAGTATTTT. Its protein is CASSSGLAGGLDTQYF. Using reference TRBV11-3 and TRBJ2-3 for the parts outside the CDR3, the full variable domain is EAGVVQSPRYKIIEKKQPVAFWCNPISGHNTLYWYLQNLGQGPELLIRYENEEAVDDSQLPKDRFSAERLKGVDSTLKIQPAELGDSAVYLCASSSGLAGGLDTQYFGPGTRLTVL.

The chain combines TRBV9 with TRBJ2-1; D not resolved. This CDR3 is built from 16 residues. Germline CDR1 SGDLS, CDR2 YYNGEE. Trimming cost V 4 bases and J 2 bases, with 16 bases left between them. CDR3 residues: CASSPLTHRPYNEQFF. In DNA, the CDR3 is TGTGCCAGCAGCCCCTTAACTCACCGCCCCTACAATGAGCAGTTCTTC.

V usage is TRBV4-3 and J usage is TRBJ1-4; no clear D gene. The germline CDR1 and CDR2 sequences are LGHNA and YSLEER. With 0 bases removed from V and 8 bases from J, the gap between germline ends came to 19 bases. The CDR3 extends over 17 amino acids. Here the CDR3 reads CASSQDGWARELEKLFF. The CDR3 nucleotides read TGCGCCAGCAGCCAAGATGGTTGGGCGAGGGAACTCGAAAAACTGTTTTTT.

The chain combines TRBV20-1 with TRBJ1-2; D gene uncertain. Germline CDR1 reads DFQATT; CDR2 reads SNEGSKA (reference sequence). V lost 5 bases and J lost 8, with 12 bases in between. This CDR3 spans 11 amino acids. The CDR3 DNA follows: TGCAGTGCTGGGCGACTAGGGGGCTACACCTTC. It encodes CSAGRLGGYTF.

The CDR3 is CASGGKGLGNQPQHF. The CDR3 DNA follows: TGTGCCAGTGGGGGGAAGGGGCTCGGCAATCAGCCCCAGCATTTT. The V call is TRBV19, the J call TRBJ1-5, with D maybe TRBD1 (5 bases). V lost 8 bases to trimming and J lost 2 bases, with 16 bases between them. The CDR3 is made up of 15 amino acids. Germline CDR1 LNHDA, CDR2 SQIVND (reference sequence).